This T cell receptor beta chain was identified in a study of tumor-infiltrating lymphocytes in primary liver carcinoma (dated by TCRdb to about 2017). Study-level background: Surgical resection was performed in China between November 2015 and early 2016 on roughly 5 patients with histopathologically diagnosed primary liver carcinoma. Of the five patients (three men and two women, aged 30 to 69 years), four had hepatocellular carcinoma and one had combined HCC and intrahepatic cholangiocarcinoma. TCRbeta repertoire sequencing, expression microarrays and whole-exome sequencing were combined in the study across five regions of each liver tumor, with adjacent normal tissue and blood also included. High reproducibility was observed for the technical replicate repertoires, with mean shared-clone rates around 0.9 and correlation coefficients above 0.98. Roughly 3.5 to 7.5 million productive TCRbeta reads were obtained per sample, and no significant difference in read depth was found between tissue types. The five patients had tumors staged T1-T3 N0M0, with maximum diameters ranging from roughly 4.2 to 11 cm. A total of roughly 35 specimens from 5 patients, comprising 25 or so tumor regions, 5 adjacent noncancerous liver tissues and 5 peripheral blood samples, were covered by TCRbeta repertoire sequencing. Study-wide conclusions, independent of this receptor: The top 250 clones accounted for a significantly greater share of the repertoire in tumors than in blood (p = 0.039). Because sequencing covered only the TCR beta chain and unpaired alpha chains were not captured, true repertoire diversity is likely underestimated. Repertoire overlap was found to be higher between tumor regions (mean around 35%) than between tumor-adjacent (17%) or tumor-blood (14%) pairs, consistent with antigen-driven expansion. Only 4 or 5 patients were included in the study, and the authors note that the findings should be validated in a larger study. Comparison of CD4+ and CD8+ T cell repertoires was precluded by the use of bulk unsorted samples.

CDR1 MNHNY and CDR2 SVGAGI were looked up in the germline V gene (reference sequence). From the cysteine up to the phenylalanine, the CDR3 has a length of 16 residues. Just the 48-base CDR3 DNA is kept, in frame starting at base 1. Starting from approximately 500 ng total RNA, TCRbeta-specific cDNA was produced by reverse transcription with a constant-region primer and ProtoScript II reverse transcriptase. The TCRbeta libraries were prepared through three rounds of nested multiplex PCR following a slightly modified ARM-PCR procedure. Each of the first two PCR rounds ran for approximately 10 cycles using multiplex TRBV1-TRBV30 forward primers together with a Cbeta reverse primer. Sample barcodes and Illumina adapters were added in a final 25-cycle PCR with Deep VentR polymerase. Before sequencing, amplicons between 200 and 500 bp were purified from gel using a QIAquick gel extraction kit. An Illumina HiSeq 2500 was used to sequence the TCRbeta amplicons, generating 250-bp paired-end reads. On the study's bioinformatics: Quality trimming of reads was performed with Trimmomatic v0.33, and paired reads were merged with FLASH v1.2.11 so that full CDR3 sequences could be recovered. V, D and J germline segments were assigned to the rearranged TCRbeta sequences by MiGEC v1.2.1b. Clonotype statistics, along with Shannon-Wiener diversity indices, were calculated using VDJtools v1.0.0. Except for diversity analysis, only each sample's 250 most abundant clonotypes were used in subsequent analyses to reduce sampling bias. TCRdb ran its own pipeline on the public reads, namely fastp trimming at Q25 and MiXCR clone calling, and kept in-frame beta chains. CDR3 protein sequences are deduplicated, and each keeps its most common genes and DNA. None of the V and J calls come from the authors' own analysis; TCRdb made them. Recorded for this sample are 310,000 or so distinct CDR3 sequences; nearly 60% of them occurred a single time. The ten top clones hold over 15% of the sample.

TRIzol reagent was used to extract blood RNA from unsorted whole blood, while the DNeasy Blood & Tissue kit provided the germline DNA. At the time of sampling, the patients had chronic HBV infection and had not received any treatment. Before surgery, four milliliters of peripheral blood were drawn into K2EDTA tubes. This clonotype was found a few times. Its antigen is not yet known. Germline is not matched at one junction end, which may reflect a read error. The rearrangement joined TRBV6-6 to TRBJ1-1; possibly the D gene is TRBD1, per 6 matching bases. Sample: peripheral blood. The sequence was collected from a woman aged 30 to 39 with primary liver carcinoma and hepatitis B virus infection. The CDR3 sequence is CASNRSSGVWVTEAFF. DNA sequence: TGTGCTAGCAACCGTAGCTCAGGGGTTTGGGTGACTGAAGCATTCTTT.